This T cell receptor beta chain was found in a study of human T cells and chemical hapten exposure (dated by TCRdb to about 2021). At the level of the whole study: For sensitization, 2% DPC in acetone was applied to a 2 cm by 2 cm area of upper inner arm skin. Throughout the study period of 20 to 25 weeks, patients also received therapeutic DPC doses to the scalp every week. Patch testing was performed on the upper back with Finn chambers containing 0.01% DPC, and the patch tests were scored after 6 days according to International Contact Dermatitis Research Group standards. The patient cohort, mostly female, included alopecia areata with under or over 50% scalp involvement, alopecia totalis and alopecia universalis. Libraries were pooled for sequencing, and variation in per-sample TCR yields was attributed mainly to small differences in library volumes within the pool. This study followed changes in the peripheral blood TCR repertoire in vivo during primary and secondary sensitization of alopecia patients to the hapten diphenylcyclopropenone (DPC). Blood was sampled from patients pre-sensitization (week 0) and at 2, 6 and about 24 weeks after DPC sensitization. About 28 alopecia patients gave blood for TCR sequencing at one to four time points (pre-sensitization, 2, 6 and 24 weeks). The study at large found these results: The number of TCRs above 1 in 1000 frequency did not change with DPC sensitization; there was no evidence of global repertoire structure alterations. The number of PT1 expanded TCRs positively correlated with patch test score, significant at thresholds 8, 16 and 32 but not 4. Compared with pre-sensitization or healthy control sets, expanded TCRs formed significantly more large CDR3 similarity clusters, which is consistent with antigen-driven responses. After repeated subsampling, changes were observed in the strength of the expansion versus patch-test correlation and in the threshold at which the correlation became significant. Because every patient had alopecia, a presumed autoimmune disease, the patients' immune response might differ from that of healthy individuals.

This clonotype came up many times. Which antigen it targets is not known. Per-nucleotide qualities are absent, and no much larger clonotype sits a single base away. CDR1 is given as KGHSH and CDR2 as LQKENI, both from the germline V gene. The V and J ends are trimmed by 6 bases and 0 bases, leaving 12 bases between them. The CDR3 numbers 15 residues from cysteine through phenylalanine. Just CDR3 DNA is preserved here, 45 bases in frame from base 1. The time point tag for this specimen amounts to: patch test 1, 2 weeks after DPC sensitization. The treatment or condition label, as the study defines it: therapeutic diphenylcyclopropenone sensitization with weekly scalp DPC. Blood at each patch-test visit was drawn before the patch test was applied. To be eligible, patients had to be aged 18 to 70, diagnosed with alopecia and judged suitable for DPC therapy, while pregnant patients were excluded. Unfractionated whole blood was collected in Tempus Blood RNA tubes, and total RNA was extracted from that blood.

Libraries came from RACE. Reads for this sample came from a NextSeq 500. Library preparation attached unique molecular identifiers to individual cDNA molecules for quantitative, reproducible TCR counting. Both TCR alpha and TCR beta chains were sequenced from each blood RNA sample. As for how the authors treated the data: Samples had a median of roughly 98,000 TCRs, with a range from 23,224 to 690,600. The Decombinator software suite was used to annotate the V, J and CDR3 of the TCR reads. For PS versus PT1 abundance plots, all samples were subsampled to the same number of TCRs (28,000). Expanded TCRs were defined as absent before sensitization and observed at least eight times at the 2-week time point. The public reads were quality trimmed at Q25 with fastp and then assembled into clones with MiXCR by TCRdb, keeping productive beta chains. Here each entry gathers all rows of one CDR3 protein and keeps the most common genes and DNA. The V and J calls reflect TCRdb's pipeline rather than the authors' work. Across this sample there are 300,000 to 450,000 distinct CDR3 sequences, with 4.8% seen only once. The ten largest clones represent approximately 2.1% of the sample.

The chain is encoded by TRBV18 joined to TRBJ1-5; the best D guess is TRBD1, with 6 bases matching. Sequencing used whole blood, obtained in connection with sensitization to the hapten diphenylcyclopropenone (DPC). This clonotype was obtained from a woman aged 45-65 years with alopecia areata. Some clones in this sample may be carry-over from other donors' samples. Here is the DNA: TGTGCCAGCTCTTCCAGGGGATCTAGCAATCAGCCCCAGCATTTT. Its amino acids are CASSSRGSSNQPQHF.